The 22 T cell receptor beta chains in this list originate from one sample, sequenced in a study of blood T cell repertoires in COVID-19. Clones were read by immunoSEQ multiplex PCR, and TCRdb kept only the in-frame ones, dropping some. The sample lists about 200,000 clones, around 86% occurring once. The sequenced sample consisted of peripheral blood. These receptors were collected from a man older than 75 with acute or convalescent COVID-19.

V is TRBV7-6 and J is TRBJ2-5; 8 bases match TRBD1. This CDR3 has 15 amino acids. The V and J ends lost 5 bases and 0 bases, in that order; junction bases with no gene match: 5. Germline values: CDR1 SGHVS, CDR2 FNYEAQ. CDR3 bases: TGTGCCAGCAGCCCCAACAGGGGGAACCAAGAGACCCAGTACTTC. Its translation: CASSPNRGNQETQYF.

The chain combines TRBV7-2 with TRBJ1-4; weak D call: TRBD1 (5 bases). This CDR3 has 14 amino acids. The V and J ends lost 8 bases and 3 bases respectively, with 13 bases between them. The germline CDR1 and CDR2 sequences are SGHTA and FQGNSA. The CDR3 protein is CASSVGGPNEKLFF. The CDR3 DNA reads TGTGCCAGCTCCGTGGGGGGACCTAATGAAAAACTGTTTTTT.

The CDR3 spells CASSTNPGGGELFF. Written as DNA, the CDR3 is TGCGCCAGCAGTACTAACCCGGGTGGCGGGGAGCTGTTTTTT. The chain combines TRBV5-1 with TRBJ2-2; D is uncertain. This CDR3 comprises 14 residues. Trimming pared 5 bases from V and 7 bases from J, leaving 15 bases between. The germline gives CDR1 SGHRS, CDR2 YFSETQ.

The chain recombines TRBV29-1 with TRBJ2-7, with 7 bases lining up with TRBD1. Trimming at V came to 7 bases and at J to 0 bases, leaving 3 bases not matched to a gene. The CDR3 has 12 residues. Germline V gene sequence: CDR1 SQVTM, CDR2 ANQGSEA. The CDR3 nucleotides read TGCAGCGCACGGGACAGCTCCTACGAGCAGTACTTC. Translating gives CSARDSSYEQYF.

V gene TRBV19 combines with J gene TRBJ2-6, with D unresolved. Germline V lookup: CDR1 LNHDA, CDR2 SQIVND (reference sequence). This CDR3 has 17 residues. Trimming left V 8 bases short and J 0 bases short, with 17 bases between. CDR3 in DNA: TGTGCCAGTCGTCGTGGCGGCCCGAGCTCTGGGGCCAACGTCCTGACTTTC. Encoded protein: CASRRGGPSSGANVLTF.

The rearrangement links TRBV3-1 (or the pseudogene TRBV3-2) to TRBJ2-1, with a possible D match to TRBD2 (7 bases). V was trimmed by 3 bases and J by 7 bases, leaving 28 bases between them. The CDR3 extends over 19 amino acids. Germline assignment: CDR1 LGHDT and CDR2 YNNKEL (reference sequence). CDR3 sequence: CASSQRGGSGNPRLNEQFF. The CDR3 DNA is TGTGCCAGCAGCCAGAGGGGGGGTAGCGGAAACCCAAGGTTAAATGAGCAGTTCTTC.

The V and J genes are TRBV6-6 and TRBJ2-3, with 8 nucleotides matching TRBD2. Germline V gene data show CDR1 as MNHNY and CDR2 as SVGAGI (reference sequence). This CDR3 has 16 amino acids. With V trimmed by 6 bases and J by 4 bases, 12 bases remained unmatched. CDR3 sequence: CASSQTRGLVADTQYF. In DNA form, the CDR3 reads TGTGCCAGCAGCCAAACCCGGGGACTAGTGGCAGATACGCAGTATTTT.

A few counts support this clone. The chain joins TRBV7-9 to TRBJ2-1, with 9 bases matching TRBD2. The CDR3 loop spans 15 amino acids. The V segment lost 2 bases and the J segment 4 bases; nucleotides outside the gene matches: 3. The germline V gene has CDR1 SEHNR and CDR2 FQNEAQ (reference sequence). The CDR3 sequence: CASSLILAGYNEQFF. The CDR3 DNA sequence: TGTGCCAGCAGCTTAATTCTAGCGGGGTACAATGAGCAGTTCTTC.

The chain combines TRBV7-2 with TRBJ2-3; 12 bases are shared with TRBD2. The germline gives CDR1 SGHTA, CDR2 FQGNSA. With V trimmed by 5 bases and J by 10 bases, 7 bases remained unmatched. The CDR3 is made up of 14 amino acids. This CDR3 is CASSPMGLAGSQYF. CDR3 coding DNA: TGTGCCAGCAGCCCCATGGGACTAGCGGGCTCGCAGTATTTT. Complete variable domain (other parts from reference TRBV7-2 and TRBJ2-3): GAGVSQSPSNKVTEKGKDVELRCDPISGHTALYWYRQSLGQGLEFLIYFQGNSAPDKSGLPSDRFSAERTGGSVSTLTIQRTQQEDSAVYLCASSPMGLAGSQYFGPGTRLTVL.

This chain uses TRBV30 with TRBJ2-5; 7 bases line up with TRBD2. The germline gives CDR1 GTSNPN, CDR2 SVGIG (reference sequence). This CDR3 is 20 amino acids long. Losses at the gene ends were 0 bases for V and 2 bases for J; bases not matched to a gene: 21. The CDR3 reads CAWSVFRLADLEAIQETQYF. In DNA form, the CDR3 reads TGTGCCTGGAGTGTATTCCGGCTAGCGGACCTCGAAGCGATACAAGAGACCCAGTACTTC.

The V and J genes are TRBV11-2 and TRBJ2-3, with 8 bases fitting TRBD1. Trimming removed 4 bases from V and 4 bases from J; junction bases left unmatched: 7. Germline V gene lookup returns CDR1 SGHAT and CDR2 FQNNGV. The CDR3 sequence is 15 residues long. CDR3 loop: CASSSDRARADTQYF. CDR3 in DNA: TGTGCCAGCAGCTCGGACAGGGCCCGCGCAGATACGCAGTATTTT.

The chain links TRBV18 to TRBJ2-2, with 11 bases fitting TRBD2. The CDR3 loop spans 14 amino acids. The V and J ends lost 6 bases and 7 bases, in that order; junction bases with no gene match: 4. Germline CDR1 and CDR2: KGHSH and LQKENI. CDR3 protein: CASSQTSGNGELFF. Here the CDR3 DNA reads TGTGCCAGCTCCCAGACTAGCGGGAACGGGGAGCTGTTTTTT. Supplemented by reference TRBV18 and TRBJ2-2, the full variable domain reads NAGVMQNPRHLVRRRGQEARLRCSPMKGHSHVYWYRQLPEEGLKFMVYLQKENIIDESGMPKERFSAEFPKEGPSILRIQQVVRGDSAAYFCASSQTSGNGELFFGEGSRLTVL.

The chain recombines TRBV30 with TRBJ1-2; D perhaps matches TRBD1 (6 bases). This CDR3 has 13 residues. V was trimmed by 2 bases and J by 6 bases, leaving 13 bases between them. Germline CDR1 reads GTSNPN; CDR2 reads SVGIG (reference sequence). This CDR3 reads CAWSPYRADGYTF. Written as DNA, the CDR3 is TGTGCCTGGAGTCCCTACAGGGCCGATGGCTACACCTTC.

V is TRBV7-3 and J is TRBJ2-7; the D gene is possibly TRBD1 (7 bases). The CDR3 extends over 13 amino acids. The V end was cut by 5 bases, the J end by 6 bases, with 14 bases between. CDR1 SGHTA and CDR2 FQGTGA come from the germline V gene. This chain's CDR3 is CASSPQGGLEQYF. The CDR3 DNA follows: TGTGCCAGCAGCCCCCAGGGGGGTCTCGAGCAGTACTTC.

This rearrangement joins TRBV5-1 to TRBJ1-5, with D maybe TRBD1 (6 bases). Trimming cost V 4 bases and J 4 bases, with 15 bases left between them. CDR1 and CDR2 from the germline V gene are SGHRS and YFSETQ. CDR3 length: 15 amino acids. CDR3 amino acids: CASSPTDRLNQPQHF. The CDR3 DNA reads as TGCGCCAGCAGCCCGACGGACAGACTTAATCAGCCCCAGCATTTT.

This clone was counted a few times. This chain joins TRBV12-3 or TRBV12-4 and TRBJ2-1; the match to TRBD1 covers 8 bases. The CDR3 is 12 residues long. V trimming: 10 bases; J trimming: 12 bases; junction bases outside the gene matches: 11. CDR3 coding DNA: TGTGCCACCAGACAGGGGCTATCACGGCAGTTCTTC. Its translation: CATRQGLSRQFF.

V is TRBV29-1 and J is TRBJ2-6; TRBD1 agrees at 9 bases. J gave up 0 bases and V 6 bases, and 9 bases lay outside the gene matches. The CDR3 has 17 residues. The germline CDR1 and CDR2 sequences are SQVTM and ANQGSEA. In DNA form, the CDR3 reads TGCAGCGTCCGGGACAGGGACCATAGCTCTGGGGCCAACGTCCTGACTTTC. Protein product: CSVRDRDHSSGANVLTF.

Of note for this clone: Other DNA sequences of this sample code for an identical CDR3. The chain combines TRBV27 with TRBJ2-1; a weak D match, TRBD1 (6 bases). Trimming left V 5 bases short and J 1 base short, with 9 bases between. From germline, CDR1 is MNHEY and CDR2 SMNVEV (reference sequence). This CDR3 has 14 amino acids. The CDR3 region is CASSERGSYNEQFF. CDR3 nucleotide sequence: TGTGCCAGCAGTGAGAGGGGGTCCTACAATGAGCAGTTCTTC.

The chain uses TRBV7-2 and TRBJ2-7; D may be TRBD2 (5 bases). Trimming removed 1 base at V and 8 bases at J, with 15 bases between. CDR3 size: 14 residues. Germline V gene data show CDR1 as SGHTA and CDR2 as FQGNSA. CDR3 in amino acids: CASSLDGLSTQQYF. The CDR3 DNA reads TGTGCCAGCAGCTTAGATGGACTTTCCACGCAGCAGTACTTC.

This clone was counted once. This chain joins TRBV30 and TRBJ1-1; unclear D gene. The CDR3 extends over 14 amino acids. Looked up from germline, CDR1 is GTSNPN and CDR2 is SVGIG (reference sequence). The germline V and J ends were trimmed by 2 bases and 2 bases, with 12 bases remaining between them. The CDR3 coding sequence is TGTGCCTGGAGTTTGGGCCCCGCTAACACTGAAGCTTTCTTT. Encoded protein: CAWSLGPANTEAFF.

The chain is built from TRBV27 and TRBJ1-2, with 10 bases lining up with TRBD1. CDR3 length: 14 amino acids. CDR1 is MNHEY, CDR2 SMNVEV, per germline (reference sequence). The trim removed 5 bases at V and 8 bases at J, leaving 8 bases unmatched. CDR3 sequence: CASSQRTGGGGYTF. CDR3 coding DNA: TGTGCCAGCAGTCAAAGGACAGGGGGAGGGGGCTACACCTTC.

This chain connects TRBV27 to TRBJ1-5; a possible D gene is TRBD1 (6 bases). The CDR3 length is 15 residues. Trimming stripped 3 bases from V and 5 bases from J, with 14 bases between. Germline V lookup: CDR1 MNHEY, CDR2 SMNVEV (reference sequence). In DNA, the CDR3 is TGTGCCAGCAGTTTTACCGGACAGACCGATCAGCCCCAGCATTTT. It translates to CASSFTGQTDQPQHF.